The T cell receptor (beta chain) under discussion was sequenced for a study of T cells in localized non-small cell lung cancer. Study-wide results and limits: Higher T cell density in the blood was associated with longer overall survival, whereas higher adjacent-lung clonality associated with shorter survival. Sequencing covered just one tumor region, so heterogeneity cannot be ruled out. Highest T cell clonality was seen in uninvolved adjacent lung, surpassing that measured in tumor. Turning up in adjacent lung were a median approximately 58 of the top 100 tumor clones.

In regard to this clone: No antigen is known for it.

V lost 6 bases and J lost 0, with 8 bases in between. The germline V gene has CDR1 MRHNA and CDR2 SNTAGT. The CDR3 contains 13 residues. Assay used: immunoSEQ multiplex PCR; TCRdb lists only in-frame clones, some missing. The table lists about 19,000 clones, around 90% of them singletons. The TCR comes from a male donor at least 60 years old with stage I squamous cell lung carcinoma. This chain connects TRBV6-4 to TRBJ1-1; D is unresolved. The starting material was peripheral blood, obtained before any cancer treatment. CDR3 loop: CASSYDLNTEAFF. Here the CDR3 DNA reads TGTGCCAGCAGCTACGATCTGAACACTGAAGCTTTCTTT.